This TCR beta chain is from a study of blood T cells in healthy people across ages. Trimming shortened V by 2 bases and J by 8 bases, and 15 bases separated the two germline ends. This CDR3 is built from 15 residues. Germline V gene lookup returns CDR1 MNHNY and CDR2 SVGAGI (reference sequence). It was with a sample-barcoded 5' primer and a J-beta primer mix that a second PCR of roughly 6 to 12 cycles was run. MiXCR, applied by TCRdb to the 5' RACE reads, yields one record per CDR3 protein. The sample has 1.2 million to 1.5 million distinct CDR3 sequences, approximately 42% seen once. This clonotype was counted between two and nine times.

Sequenced: blood. This clonotype originated in a woman under 30 in good health. The chain has TRBV6-6 and TRBJ1-4; tentatively, D is TRBD1 (6 bases). CDR3 in amino acids: CASSYPQQGGEKLFF. Written as DNA, the CDR3 is TGTGCCAGCAGTTACCCCCAACAGGGTGGGGAAAAACTGTTTTTT.